What follows are 18 T cell receptor beta chains derived from one specimen sequenced in a study of shared clonotypes between healthy human individuals. Some clones are missing from TCRdb's copy, which holds only in-frame ones; the method was immunoSEQ multiplex PCR. The table has 760,000 or so clones, about 96% seen once. Naive CD8 cells lacked CD45RO, underwent positive selection for CCR7 and left out terminally differentiated effector memory CD45RA+ cells. The sequencing sample was made of naive CD8+ T cells sorted from blood. These receptors were taken from a man younger than 45 in good health.

The chain has TRBV29-1 and TRBJ2-2; no definite D call. The CDR3 runs to 13 residues. Trimming took 1 base from V and 7 from J, leaving 10 bases between them. Germline CDR1 reads SQVTM; CDR2 reads ANQGSEA. CDR3 DNA: TGCAGCGTTGAAGGGTCGGATAACGGGGAGCTGTTTTTT. Its translation is CSVEGSDNGELFF.

The CDR3 region is CASSYSTGRNTEAFF. The CDR3 nucleotides read TGTGCCAGCAGTTACTCGACAGGTCGGAACACTGAAGCTTTCTTT. This rearrangement joins TRBV6-6 to TRBJ1-1; possibly TRBD1 for D (6 bases). Trimming pared 0 bases from V and 1 base from J, leaving 9 bases between. Per the germline V gene, CDR1 is MNHNY and CDR2 is SVGAGI (reference sequence). CDR3 length: 15 amino acids.

A single count supports this clone. Other DNA sequences in the sample encode the same CDR3. The chain links TRBV19 to TRBJ2-1; possibly TRBD2 for D (6 bases). The CDR3 spans 16 residues. With 3 bases removed from V and 0 bases from J, the gap between germline ends came to 12 bases. Germline V CDR1 and CDR2: LNHDA, SQIVND (reference sequence). The CDR3 region has the DNA TGTGCCAGTAGTATTGTCGGAGGGAGCTCCTACAATGAGCAGTTCTTC. Residues: CASSIVGGSSYNEQFF.

The rearrangement joins TRBV11-3 to TRBJ2-4; 9 bases fit TRBD1. The V gene's germline CDR1 is SGHNT and CDR2 YENEEA. The V segment lost 4 bases and the J segment 6 bases; nucleotides outside the gene matches: 7. The CDR3 sequence is 15 residues long. The CDR3 sequence is CASSYGTGFGNIQYF. In DNA form, the CDR3 reads TGTGCCAGCAGCTACGGGACAGGGTTTGGAAACATTCAGTACTTC.

The chain is built from TRBV11-2 and TRBJ2-4; no clear D gene. Germline V lookup: CDR1 SGHAT, CDR2 FQNNGV. CDR3 size: 19 residues. V was shortened by 0 bases and J by 3 bases, with 21 bases between the two germline ends. Written as DNA, the CDR3 is TGTGCCAGCAGCTTAGATCCAAAAGTTCCAAGGGCCGACAAAAACATTCAGTACTTC. Translation gives CASSLDPKVPRADKNIQYF.

The chain joins TRBV5-6 to TRBJ2-5; TRBD2 aligns across 7 bases. The CDR3 contains 15 residues. Germline-derived CDR1 and CDR2 are SGHDT and YYEEEE. V lost 2 bases to trimming and J lost 4 bases; unmatched junction nucleotides: 8. Here the CDR3 reads CASSLLGGSAETQYF. The CDR3 bases are TGTGCCAGCAGCTTATTAGGCGGGAGTGCAGAGACCCAGTACTTC.

The V gene is TRBV9, the J gene TRBJ2-1, with D hard to call. The CDR3 runs 12 residues. V was cut by 4 bases and J by 3 bases, with 5 bases left in between. Germline loops: CDR1 SGDLS, CDR2 YYNGEE. The CDR3 nucleotides are TGTGCCAGCAGCACCGACTACAATGAGCAGTTCTTC. Residues: CASSTDYNEQFF.

V is TRBV11-3 and J is TRBJ2-1; TRBD2 matches 7 bases. This CDR3 is built from 16 residues. J was trimmed by 5 bases and V by 5 bases; bases with no gene match: 12. The germline V gene encodes CDR1 SGHNT and CDR2 YENEEA. DNA of the CDR3: TGTGCCAGCAGCCCCCAGACTAGCCGACTCCACAATGAGCAGTTCTTC. Residues: CASSPQTSRLHNEQFF.

This chain connects TRBV27 to TRBJ2-7; D is ambiguous. V was pared by 2 bases and J by 0 bases, with 2 bases between. This CDR3 contains 12 residues. Germline CDR1 and CDR2: MNHEY and SMNVEV (reference sequence). The chain's CDR3 is CASSLASYEQYF. CDR3 nucleotide sequence: TGTGCCAGCAGTTTAGCCTCCTACGAGCAGTACTTC.

The chain links TRBV9 to TRBJ2-7, with D possibly TRBD1 on 8 matching bases. Between the trimmed V and J ends, which lost 1 base and 6 bases, there was a span of 14 bases. The germline V gene has CDR1 SGDLS and CDR2 YYNGEE. This CDR3 spans 14 amino acids. The CDR3 reads CASSVSGTGFEQYF. The CDR3 coding sequence is TGTGCCAGCAGCGTAAGCGGGACAGGATTCGAGCAGTACTTC.

The CDR3: CASSVGPLADQYF. DNA of the CDR3: TGCGCCAGCAGTGTAGGCCCGTTGGCAGACCAGTACTTC. This chain links TRBV10-2 with TRBJ2-5; D is unresolved. Trimming cost V 4 bases and J 10 bases, with 16 bases left between them. The germline CDR1 and CDR2 sequences are WSHSY and SAAADI. The CDR3 consists of 13 residues.

This chain joins TRBV7-8 and TRBJ2-7; 9 bases line up with TRBD2. Trimming cost V 3 bases and J 3 bases; bases outside gene matches: 6. The CDR3 loop spans 15 amino acids. CDR1 and CDR2 (germline): SGHVS, FQNEAQ. In DNA form, the CDR3 reads TGTGCCAGCAGCTTGAGCGGGGGGCGTCTCTACGAGCAGTACTTC. Its protein is CASSLSGGRLYEQYF.

The V call is TRBV10-3, the J call TRBJ2-7; TRBD1 matches 7 bases. J was trimmed by 3 bases and V by 3 bases; bases with no gene match: 8. Germline CDR1 is ENHRY and CDR2 is SYGVKD. The CDR3 contains 15 residues. CDR3 DNA sequence: TGTGCCATCAGTGACATCCCGGGACAGAGCTACGAGCAGTACTTC. Translating gives CAISDIPGQSYEQYF.

The chain recombines TRBV7-9 with TRBJ2-7, with 7 bases that match TRBD1. V was clipped by 5 bases and J by 0 bases; unmatched bases: 10. The CDR3 length is 16 residues. Germline V CDR1 and CDR2: SEHNR, FQNEAQ (reference sequence). The CDR3 DNA reads as TGTGCCAGCAGCAAGTCGACAGGGTTGAGCTCCTACGAGCAGTACTTC. Translating it yields CASSKSTGLSSYEQYF.

The rearrangement uses TRBV2 and TRBJ1-3; D not certain. Looked up from germline, CDR1 is SNHLY and CDR2 is FYNNEI. V lost 8 bases, J lost 0 bases, and 8 bases lay in between. The CDR3 loop spans 13 amino acids. In DNA, the CDR3 is TGTGCCAGCGCAGACTACTCTGGAAACACCATATATTTT. Protein sequence: CASADYSGNTIYF.

The rearrangement joins TRBV11-2 to TRBJ2-2, with TRBD2 matching 7 bases. The ends lost 5 bases at V and 5 bases at J; junction bases unmatched: 20. The CDR3 consists of 19 residues. Germline loops: CDR1 SGHAT, CDR2 FQNNGV. CDR3 DNA: TGTGCCAGCAGCACCCTCTTTAGCGTCAGCGGGAAACCAACCGGGGAGCTGTTTTTT. Translated, it gives CASSTLFSVSGKPTGELFF. The full variable domain, with the rest looked up from reference TRBV11-2 and TRBJ2-2, is EAGVAQSPRYKIIEKRQSVAFWCNPISGHATLYWYQQILGQGPKLLIQFQNNGVVDDSQLPKDRFSAERLKGVDSTLKIQPAKLEDSAVYLCASSTLFSVSGKPTGELFFGEGSRLTVL.

The chain links TRBV11-2 to TRBJ2-1; 12 nucleotides agree with TRBD2. The CDR3 contains 19 residues. V shed 4 bases, J shed 3 bases, and the junction held 13 bases outside the gene matches. Germline V gene data show CDR1 as SGHAT and CDR2 as FQNNGV. The CDR3 is CASSSRGETSGSSYNEQFF. For the CDR3, the DNA is TGTGCCAGCAGCTCACGGGGAGAGACTAGCGGGAGTAGCTACAATGAGCAGTTCTTC.

The V call is TRBV29-1, the J call TRBJ2-1; TRBD2 agrees at 10 bases. CDR3 size: 11 residues. The junction had 4 bases not matched to a gene; V was cut back by 8 bases and J by 9 bases. Germline loops: CDR1 SQVTM, CDR2 ANQGSEA. The CDR3 protein is CSSTSGREQFF. The CDR3 nucleotides are TGCAGCTCGACTAGCGGGCGTGAGCAGTTCTTC.